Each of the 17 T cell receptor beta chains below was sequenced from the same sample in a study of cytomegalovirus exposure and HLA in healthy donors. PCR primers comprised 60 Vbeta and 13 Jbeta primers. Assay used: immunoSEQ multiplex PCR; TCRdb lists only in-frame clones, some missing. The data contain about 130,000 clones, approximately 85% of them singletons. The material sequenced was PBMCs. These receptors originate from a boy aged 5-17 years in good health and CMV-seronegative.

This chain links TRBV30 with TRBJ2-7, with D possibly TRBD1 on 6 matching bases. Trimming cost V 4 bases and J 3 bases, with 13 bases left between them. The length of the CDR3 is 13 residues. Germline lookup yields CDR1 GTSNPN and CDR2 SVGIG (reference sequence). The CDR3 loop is CAWKGTTSYEQYF. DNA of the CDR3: TGTGCCTGGAAAGGGACAACTAGCTACGAGCAGTACTTC.

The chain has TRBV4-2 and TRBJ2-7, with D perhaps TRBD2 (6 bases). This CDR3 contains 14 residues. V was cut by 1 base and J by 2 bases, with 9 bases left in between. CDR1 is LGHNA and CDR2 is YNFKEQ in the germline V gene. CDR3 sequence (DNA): TGTGCCAGCAGCCAAGGAACTAGCACCTACGAGCAGTACTTC. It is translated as CASSQGTSTYEQYF.

The CDR3 bases are TGTGCCAGCAGTCAAAAGAGACAGGGACAGGCCTTAAGCTCCTATAATTCACCCCTCCACTTT. Translation: CASSQKRQGQALSSYNSPLHF. V usage is TRBV27 and J usage is TRBJ1-6, with 8 bases fitting TRBD1. The CDR3 is 21 residues long. Germline CDR1 MNHEY, CDR2 SMNVEV (reference sequence). V was clipped by 5 bases and J by 0 bases; unmatched bases: 18.

In DNA, the CDR3 is TGTGCCAGCCGCAAATCAGGGGGCGAGCCCCCCGAGCAGTACTTC. The encoded protein is CASRKSGGEPPEQYF. The V and J genes are TRBV27 and TRBJ2-7; 8 nucleotides match TRBD1. The CDR3 has 15 amino acids. J gave up 6 bases and V 8 bases, and 15 bases lay outside the gene matches. In germline, CDR1 is MNHEY, CDR2 SMNVEV (reference sequence).

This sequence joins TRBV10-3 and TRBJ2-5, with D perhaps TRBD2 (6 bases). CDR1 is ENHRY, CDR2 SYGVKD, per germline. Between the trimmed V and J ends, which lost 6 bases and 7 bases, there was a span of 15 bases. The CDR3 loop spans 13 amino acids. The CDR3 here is CAISGGREGTQYF. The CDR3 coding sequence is TGTGCCATCAGCGGGGGACGGGAAGGGACCCAGTACTTC.

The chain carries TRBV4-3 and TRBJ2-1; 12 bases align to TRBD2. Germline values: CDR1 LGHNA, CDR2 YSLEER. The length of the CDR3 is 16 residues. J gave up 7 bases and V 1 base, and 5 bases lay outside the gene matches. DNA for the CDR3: TGCGCCAGCAGCCAAGCTAGCGGGAGGGTTAGAAATGAGCAGTTCTTC. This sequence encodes CASSQASGRVRNEQFF.

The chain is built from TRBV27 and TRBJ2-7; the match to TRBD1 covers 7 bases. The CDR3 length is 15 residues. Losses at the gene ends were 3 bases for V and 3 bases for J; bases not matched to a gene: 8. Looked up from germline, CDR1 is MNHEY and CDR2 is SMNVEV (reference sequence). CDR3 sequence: CASSFGRGSFYEQYF. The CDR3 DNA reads TGTGCCAGCAGTTTTGGCAGGGGGTCCTTCTACGAGCAGTACTTC.

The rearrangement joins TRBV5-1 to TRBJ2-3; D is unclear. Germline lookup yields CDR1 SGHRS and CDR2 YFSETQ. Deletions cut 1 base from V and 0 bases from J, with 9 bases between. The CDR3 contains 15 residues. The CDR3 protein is CASSLFISSTDTQYF. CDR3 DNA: TGCGCCAGCAGCTTGTTTATCTCTAGCACAGATACGCAGTATTTT.

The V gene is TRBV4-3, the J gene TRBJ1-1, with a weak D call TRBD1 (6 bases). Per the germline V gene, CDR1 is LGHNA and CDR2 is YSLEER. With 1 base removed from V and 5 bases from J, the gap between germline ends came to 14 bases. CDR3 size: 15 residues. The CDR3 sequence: CASSQVGTTGTEAFF. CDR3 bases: TGCGCCAGCAGCCAAGTGGGGACAACGGGGACTGAAGCTTTCTTT.

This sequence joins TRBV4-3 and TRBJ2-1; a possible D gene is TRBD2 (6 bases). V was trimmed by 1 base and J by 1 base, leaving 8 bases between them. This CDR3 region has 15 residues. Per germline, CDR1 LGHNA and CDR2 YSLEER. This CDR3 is CASSQAGVSYNEQFF. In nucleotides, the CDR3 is TGCGCCAGCAGCCAAGCGGGAGTTTCCTACAATGAGCAGTTCTTC.

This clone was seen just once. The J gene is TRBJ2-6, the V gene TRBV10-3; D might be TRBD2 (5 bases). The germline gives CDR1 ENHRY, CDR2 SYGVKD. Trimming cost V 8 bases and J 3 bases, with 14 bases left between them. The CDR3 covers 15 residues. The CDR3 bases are TGTGCCATCGGATACGGGGTGGGTGGGGCCAACGTCCTGACTTTC. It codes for CAIGYGVGGANVLTF.

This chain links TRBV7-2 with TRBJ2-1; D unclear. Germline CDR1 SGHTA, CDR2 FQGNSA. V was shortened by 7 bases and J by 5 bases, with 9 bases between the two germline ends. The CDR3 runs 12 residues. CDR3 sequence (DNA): TGTGCCAGCAACCACCGGGACAATGAGCAGTTCTTC. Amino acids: CASNHRDNEQFF.

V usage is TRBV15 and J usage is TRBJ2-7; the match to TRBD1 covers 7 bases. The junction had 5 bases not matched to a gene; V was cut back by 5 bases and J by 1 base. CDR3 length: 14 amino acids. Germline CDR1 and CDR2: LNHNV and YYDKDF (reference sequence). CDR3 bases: TGTGCCACCAGCGACCGGGACAGATCCTACGAGCAGTACTTC. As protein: CATSDRDRSYEQYF.

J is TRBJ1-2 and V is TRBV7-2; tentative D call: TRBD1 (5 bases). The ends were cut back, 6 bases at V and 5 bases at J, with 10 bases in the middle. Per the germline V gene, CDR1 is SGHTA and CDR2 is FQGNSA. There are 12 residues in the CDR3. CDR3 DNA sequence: TGTGCCAGCAGAGGGGTTGGTTATGGCTACACCTTC. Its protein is CASRGVGYGYTF.

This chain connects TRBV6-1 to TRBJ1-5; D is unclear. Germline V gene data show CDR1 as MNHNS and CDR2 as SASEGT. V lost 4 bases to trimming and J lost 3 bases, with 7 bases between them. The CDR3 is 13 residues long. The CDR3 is CASSAGFNQPQHF. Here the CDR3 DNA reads TGTGCCAGCAGTGCCGGTTTCAATCAGCCCCAGCATTTT.

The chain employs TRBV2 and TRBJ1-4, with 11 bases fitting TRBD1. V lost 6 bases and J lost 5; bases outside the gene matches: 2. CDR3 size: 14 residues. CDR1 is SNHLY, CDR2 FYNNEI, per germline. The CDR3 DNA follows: TGTGCCAGCAGCTGGGACAGGGGGAATGAAAAACTGTTTTTT. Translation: CASSWDRGNEKLFF.

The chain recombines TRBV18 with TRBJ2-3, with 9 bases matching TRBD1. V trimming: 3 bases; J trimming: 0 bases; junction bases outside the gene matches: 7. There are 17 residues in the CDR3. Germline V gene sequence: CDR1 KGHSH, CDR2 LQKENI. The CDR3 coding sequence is TGTGCCAGCTCACCTCCCGGGACAGGGACAAGCACAGATACGCAGTATTTT. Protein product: CASSPPGTGTSTDTQYF.